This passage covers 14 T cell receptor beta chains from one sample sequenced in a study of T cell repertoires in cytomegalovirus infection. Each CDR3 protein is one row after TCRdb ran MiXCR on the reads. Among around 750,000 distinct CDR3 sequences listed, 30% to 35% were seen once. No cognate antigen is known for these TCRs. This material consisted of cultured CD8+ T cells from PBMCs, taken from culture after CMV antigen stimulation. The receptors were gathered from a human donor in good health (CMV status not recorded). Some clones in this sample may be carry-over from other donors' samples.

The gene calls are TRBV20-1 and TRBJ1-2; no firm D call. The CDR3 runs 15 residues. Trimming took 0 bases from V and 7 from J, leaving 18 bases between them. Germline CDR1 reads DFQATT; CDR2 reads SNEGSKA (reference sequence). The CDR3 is CSARDPTAGQGGYTF. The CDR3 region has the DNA TGCAGTGCTAGAGATCCCACGGCAGGCCAAGGTGGCTACACCTTC.

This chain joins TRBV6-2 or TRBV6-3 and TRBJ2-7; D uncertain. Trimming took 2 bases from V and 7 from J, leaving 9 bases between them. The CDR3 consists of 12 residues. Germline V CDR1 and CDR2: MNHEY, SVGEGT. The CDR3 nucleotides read TGTGCCAGCAGTTACCCTTCGGGTGAGCAGTACGTC. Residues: CASSYPSGEQYV.

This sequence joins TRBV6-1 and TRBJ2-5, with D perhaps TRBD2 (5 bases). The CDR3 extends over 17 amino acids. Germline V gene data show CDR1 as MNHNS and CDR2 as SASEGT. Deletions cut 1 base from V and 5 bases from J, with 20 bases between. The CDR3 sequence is CASSEDLDLSQRETQYF. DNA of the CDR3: TGTGCCAGCAGTGAAGACTTAGACCTAAGCCAGCGGGAGACCCAGTACTTC.

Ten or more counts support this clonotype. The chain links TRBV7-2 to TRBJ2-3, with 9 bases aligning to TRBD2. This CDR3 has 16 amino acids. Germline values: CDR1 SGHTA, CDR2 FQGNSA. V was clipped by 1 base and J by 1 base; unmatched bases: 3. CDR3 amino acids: CASSLVPSGGTDTQYF. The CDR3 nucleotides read TGTGCCAGCAGCTTAGTTCCTAGCGGGGGCACAGATACGCAGTATTTT.

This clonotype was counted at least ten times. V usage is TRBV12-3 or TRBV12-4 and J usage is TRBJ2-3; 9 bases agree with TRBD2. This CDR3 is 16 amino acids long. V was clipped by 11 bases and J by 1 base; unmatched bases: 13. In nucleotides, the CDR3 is TGTGCCCAAAGGGGCGGGGGGGTAAAGGGCACAGATACGCAGTATTTT. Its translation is CAQRGGGVKGTDTQYF.

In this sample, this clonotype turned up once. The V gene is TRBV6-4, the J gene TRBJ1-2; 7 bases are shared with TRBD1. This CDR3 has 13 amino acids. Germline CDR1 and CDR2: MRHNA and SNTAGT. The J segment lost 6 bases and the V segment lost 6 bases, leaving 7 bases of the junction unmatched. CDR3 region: CASSIRTGNGYTF. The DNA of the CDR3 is TGTGCCAGCAGCATCCGGACAGGCAATGGCTACACCTTC.

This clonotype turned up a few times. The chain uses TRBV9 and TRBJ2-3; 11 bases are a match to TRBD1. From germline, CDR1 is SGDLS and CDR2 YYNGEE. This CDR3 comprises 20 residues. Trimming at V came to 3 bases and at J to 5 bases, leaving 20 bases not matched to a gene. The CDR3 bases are TGTGCCAGCAGCGCGACCCTGGGGCCTCATTGGACAGGGGGCGTAGATACGCAGTATTTT. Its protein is CASSATLGPHWTGGVDTQYF. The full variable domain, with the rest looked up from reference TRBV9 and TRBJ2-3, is DSGVTQTPKHLITATGQRVTLRCSPRSGDLSVYWYQQSLDQGLQFLIQYYNGEERAKGNILERFSAQQFPDLHSELNLSSLELGDSALYFCASSATLGPHWTGGVDTQYFGPGTRLTVL.

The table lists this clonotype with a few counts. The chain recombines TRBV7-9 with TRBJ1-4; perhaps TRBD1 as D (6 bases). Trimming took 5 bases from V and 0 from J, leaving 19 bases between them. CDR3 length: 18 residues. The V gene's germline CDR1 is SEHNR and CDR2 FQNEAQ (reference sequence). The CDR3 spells CASSILTGHRATNEKLFF. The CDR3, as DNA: TGTGCCAGCAGCATACTGACAGGTCACCGTGCAACTAATGAAAAACTGTTTTTT.

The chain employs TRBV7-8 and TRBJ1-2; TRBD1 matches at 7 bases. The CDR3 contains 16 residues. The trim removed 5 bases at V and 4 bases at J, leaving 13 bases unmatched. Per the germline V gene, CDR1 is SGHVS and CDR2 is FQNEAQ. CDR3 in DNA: TGTGCCAGCAGCCCACATGGGACAGCGCCAACCTATGGCTACACCTTC. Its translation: CASSPHGTAPTYGYTF.

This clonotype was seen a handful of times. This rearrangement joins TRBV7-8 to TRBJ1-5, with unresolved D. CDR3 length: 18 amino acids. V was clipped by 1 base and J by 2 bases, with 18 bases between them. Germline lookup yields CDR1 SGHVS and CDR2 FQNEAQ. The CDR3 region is CASSLVRKEPKGNQPQHF. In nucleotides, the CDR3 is TGTGCCAGCAGCTTAGTTAGAAAAGAGCCCAAAGGCAATCAGCCCCAGCATTTT.

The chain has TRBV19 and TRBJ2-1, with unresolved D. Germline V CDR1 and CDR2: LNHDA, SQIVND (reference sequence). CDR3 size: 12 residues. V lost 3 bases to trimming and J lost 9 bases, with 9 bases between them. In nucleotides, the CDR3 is TGTGCCAGTAGTATCATAAACAGTGAGCAGTTCTTC. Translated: CASSIINSEQFF.

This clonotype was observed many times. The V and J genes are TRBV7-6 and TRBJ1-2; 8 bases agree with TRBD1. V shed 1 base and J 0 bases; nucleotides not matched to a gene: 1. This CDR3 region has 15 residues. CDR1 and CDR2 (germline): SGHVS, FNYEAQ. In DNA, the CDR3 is TGTGCCAGCAGCTTAGGGACAGGGCCTAACTATGGCTACACCTTC. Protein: CASSLGTGPNYGYTF.

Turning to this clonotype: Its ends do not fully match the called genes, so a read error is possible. The CDR3 coding sequence is TGTGCCAGCAGCCAAGTCTGGGATCGGGATGAGCAGTTCTTC. This gives the protein CASSQVWDRDEQFF. The chain uses TRBV4-1 and TRBJ2-1; unclear D gene. Per the germline V gene, CDR1 is MGHRA and CDR2 is YSYEKL. This CDR3 has 14 amino acids.

CDR3 loop: CASSYPGQENLGELFF. The CDR3 DNA sequence: TGCGCCAGCAGCTACCCGGGACAGGAAAACCTAGGGGAGCTGTTTTTT. V is TRBV5-1 and J is TRBJ2-2, with TRBD1 matching 8 bases. Per the germline V gene, CDR1 is SGHRS and CDR2 is YFSETQ. Unmatched junction bases numbered 12, after V lost 3 bases and J lost 8 bases. The CDR3 loop spans 16 amino acids.